At least ten counts were recorded for the clone carrying this T cell receptor beta chain. Its specificity is not known. TCRdb re-called the PCR reads through MiXCR. This sample has roughly 83,000 clones, with under 15% found just once. No treatment had been given to any patient before thyroid surgery. This sample stems from a study of metastatic and nonmetastatic thyroid tumors. Whole-study context: Repertoire comparisons spanned blood and tumor or nodule tissue from malignant and benign thyroid patients. General observations from the study: TCR beta diversity was reportedly significantly higher in malignant thyroid tumors than benign nodules, in blood and tumor.

V lost 6 bases to trimming and J lost 4 bases; unmatched junction nucleotides: 11. Germline V gives CDR1 KGHSH, CDR2 LQKENI. The CDR3 sequence is 15 residues long. The TCR originated in a female donor with papillary thyroid cancer or a benign thyroid nodule (not recorded which). Some clones in this sample may be carry-over from other donors' samples. The gene calls are TRBV18 and TRBJ1-1; 7 nucleotides agree with TRBD1. The sample consisted of blood. The CDR3 spells CASSPPDRAGTEAFF. DNA for the CDR3: TGTGCCAGCTCCCCCCCCGACAGGGCAGGCACTGAAGCTTTCTTT.